The sequence of this TCR beta chain was determined in a study of blood T cells in healthy people across ages. In its sample, this clonotype was seen a few times. The antigen remains undetermined. With V trimmed by 5 bases and J by 3 bases, 7 bases remained unmatched. Per the germline V gene, CDR1 is SEHNR and CDR2 is FQNEAQ (reference sequence). The CDR3 contains 15 residues. Study-wide points: Underestimates were what the diversity estimates from one million T cells were considered to be.

The use of a sample-barcoded 5' primer and a J-beta primer mix characterized a second PCR of about 7 to 12 cycles. TCRdb reanalysed the 5' RACE reads using MiXCR and keeps one entry per CDR3 protein. The table has fewer than 1.5 million distinct CDR3 sequences, about 40% seen once; the top ten hold 7.9%. Sequenced input: blood. The chain is built from TRBV7-9 and TRBJ2-3, with 8 bases fitting TRBD2. The clonotype comes from a woman younger than 35 in good health. Here the CDR3 DNA reads TGTGCCAGCAGCCGAGCAACGGGGGGGACAGATACGCAGTATTTT. Translating it yields CASSRATGGTDTQYF. The variable domain in full, completed from reference TRBV7-9 and TRBJ2-3, reads DTGVSQNPRHKITKRGQNVTFRCDPISEHNRLYWYRQTLGQGPEFLTYFQNEAQLEKSRLLSDRFSAERPKGSFSTLEIQRTEQGDSAMYLCASSRATGGTDTQYFGPGTRLTVL.